This record concerns one TCR beta chain sequence. The antigen is undetermined. Some clones are missing from TCRdb's copy, which holds only in-frame ones; the method was immunoSEQ multiplex PCR. The sample includes some 580,000 clones, roughly 98% of them seen just once. Naive CD8 cells lacked CD45RO and underwent positive selection for CCR7, leaving out terminally differentiated effector memory CD45RA+ cells. This record comes from a study of shared clonotypes between healthy human individuals. This CDR3 has 18 amino acids. Germline CDR1 SGDLS, CDR2 YYNGEE. V was trimmed by 0 bases and J by 3 bases, leaving 18 bases between them. The study, taken as a whole, reports: Since donors were few, the genetic and exposure-history diversity represented was limited. Some naive CD4 clonotypes, roughly 4.8%, turned up in common across several donors. Though the depth was large, rarefaction showed that sorted-subset sequencing was incomplete.

This chain joins TRBV9 and TRBJ2-2, with D perhaps assigned TRBD1 or TRBD2 (6 bases each). Specimen: naive CD8+ T cells sorted from blood. The TCR comes from a man aged 30-40 years in good health. This chain's CDR3 is CASSVGTRAEGDTGELFF. The DNA of the CDR3 is TGTGCCAGCAGCGTAGGAACCAGGGCGGAGGGGGACACCGGGGAGCTGTTTTTT.